Presented here are 18 T cell receptor beta chains from one specimen sequenced in a study of cytomegalovirus exposure and HLA in healthy donors. PCR employed 60 Vbeta and 13 Jbeta primers. Data came from immunoSEQ multiplex PCR; TCRdb stores just in-frame clones and leaves some out. The sample has some 110,000 clones; approximately 80% are singletons. The sequenced sample consisted of PBMCs. The receptors stem from a man between 45 and 60 years old in good health and CMV-seronegative.

This chain joins TRBV7-9 and TRBJ1-4; TRBD1 agrees at 7 bases. The CDR3 is 15 amino acids. Germline CDR1 is SEHNR and CDR2 is FQNEAQ (reference sequence). After removal of 2 bases from V and 7 bases from J, the junction contained 7 bases not matched to a gene. CDR3 in DNA: TGTGCCAGCAGCTTAATGACAGGGAGTGGTGAAAAACTGTTTTTT. It encodes CASSLMTGSGEKLFF.

This chain uses TRBV7-9 with TRBJ2-7; 7 bases are a match to TRBD1. Germline loops: CDR1 SEHNR, CDR2 FQNEAQ (reference sequence). The CDR3 is 11 residues long. The CDR3 loop reads CASSSGTAPVV. CDR3 coding DNA: TGTGCCAGCAGCTCTGGGACAGCCCCCGTCGTC.

This clone has only a few counts. The chain carries TRBV30 and TRBJ1-1; D gene ambiguous. V was trimmed by 2 bases and J by 11 bases, leaving 18 bases between them. Looked up from germline, CDR1 is GTSNPN and CDR2 is SVGIG (reference sequence). This CDR3 region has 13 residues. The CDR3 bases are TGTGCCTGGAGTTCAGAACGATATCATTGGGCTTTCTTT. Residues: CAWSSERYHWAFF.

This rearrangement joins TRBV6-1 to TRBJ1-1; 10 bases line up with TRBD1. The V segment lost 7 bases and the J segment 1 base; nucleotides outside the gene matches: 3. CDR1 and CDR2 (germline): MNHNS, SASEGT. The CDR3 extends over 14 amino acids. The DNA for the CDR3 is TGTGCCAGCATTTGGGACAGGGGGAACACTGAAGCTTTCTTT. As protein: CASIWDRGNTEAFF.

The V gene is TRBV14, the J gene TRBJ2-1; 9 nucleotides agree with TRBD1. CDR1 and CDR2 from the germline V gene are SGHDN and FVKESK. The CDR3 extends over 13 amino acids. Germline trimming cut 4 bases from V and 9 bases from J; bases unmatched to any gene: 4. In nucleotides, the CDR3 is TGTGCCAGCAGCCTACAGGGGGCAGGTGAGCAGTTCTTC. Its protein is CASSLQGAGEQFF.

J is TRBJ2-2 and V is TRBV19, with 7 bases fitting TRBD2. Trimming at V came to 1 base and at J to 6 bases, leaving 5 bases not matched to a gene. CDR1 LNHDA and CDR2 SQIVND come from the germline V gene (reference sequence). The CDR3 loop spans 15 amino acids. This CDR3 is CASSIGGGPAGELFF. CDR3 nucleotide sequence: TGTGCCAGTAGTATAGGGGGGGGTCCTGCCGGGGAGCTGTTTTTT.

This clone showed up just a few times. V usage is TRBV7-8 and J usage is TRBJ2-7; no firm D call. The germline V and J ends were trimmed by 5 bases and 3 bases, with 5 bases remaining between them. Germline V gene sequence: CDR1 SGHVS, CDR2 FQNEAQ. This CDR3 contains 11 residues. Here the CDR3 DNA reads TGTGCCAGCAGCATTCGCTACGAGCAGTACTTC. Amino acids: CASSIRYEQYF.

V and J are TRBV28 and TRBJ1-2, with TRBD1 as a possible D gene (6 bases). The CDR3 sequence is 11 residues long. V lost 7 bases and J lost 7, with 10 bases in between. The V gene's germline CDR1 is MDHEN and CDR2 SYDVKM. CDR3 DNA sequence: TGTGCCAGCACCCCAGGGGTTGGCTACACCTTC. It yields the protein CASTPGVGYTF.

The chain has TRBV4-1 and TRBJ2-7; D perhaps matches TRBD1 (6 bases). CDR3 size: 13 residues. Germline V lookup: CDR1 MGHRA, CDR2 YSYEKL. Trimming cost V 4 bases and J 0 bases, with 7 bases left between them. CDR3 amino acids: CASSLTGSYEQYF. CDR3 sequence (DNA): TGCGCCAGCAGCCTGACAGGCTCCTACGAGCAGTACTTC.

This chain joins TRBV6-5 and TRBJ1-1, with 7 bases matching TRBD1. CDR1 and CDR2 (germline): MNHEY, SVGAGI. The length of the CDR3 is 15 residues. The J segment lost 4 bases and the V segment lost 5 bases, leaving 10 bases of the junction unmatched. The CDR3 DNA reads TGTGCCAGCAGTCTGACAGGGCAGCGGAGCACTGAAGCTTTCTTT. Its translation is CASSLTGQRSTEAFF.

CDR3 sequence: CASSLVPPRGENTEAFF. DNA of the CDR3: TGTGCCAGCAGCTTGGTCCCCCCGCGGGGGGAGAACACTGAAGCTTTCTTT. The chain links TRBV5-4 to TRBJ1-1; a weak D match, TRBD1 (5 bases). CDR1 and CDR2 (germline): SGHNT, YYREEE (reference sequence). The germline V and J ends were trimmed by 0 bases and 1 base, with 16 bases remaining between them. This CDR3 spans 17 amino acids. The whole variable domain, filled in from reference TRBV5-4 and TRBJ1-1, reads ETGVTQSPTHLIKTRGQQVTLRCSSQSGHNTVSWYQQALGQGPQFIFQYYREEENGRGNFPPRFSGLQFPNYSSELNVNALELDDSALYLCASSLVPPRGENTEAFFGQGTRLTVV.

The J gene is TRBJ2-1, the V gene TRBV29-1; 9 nucleotides agree with TRBD2. This CDR3 contains 14 residues. Germline CDR1 is SQVTM and CDR2 is ANQGSEA. V gave up 1 base and J gave up 9 bases; unmatched junction bases: 7. CDR3 DNA: TGCAGCGTTGAAGTCGCGGGGGGGCTGTTTGAGCAGTTCTTC. Residues: CSVEVAGGLFEQFF.

V and J are TRBV5-8 and TRBJ1-2; unclear D gene. CDR1 is SGHTS, CDR2 YDEGEE, per germline. The CDR3 sequence is 12 residues long. Deletions cut 9 bases from V and 12 bases from J, with 21 bases between. The CDR3 nucleotides read TGTGCCACTTCCACGGGTGCGATGGCTCACACCTTC. It specifies CATSTGAMAHTF.

The chain has TRBV6-4 and TRBJ2-5, with 8 nucleotides matching TRBD1. CDR3 length equals 21 residues. Trimming removed 2 bases from V and 0 bases from J; junction bases left unmatched: 20. The germline V gene has CDR1 MRHNA and CDR2 SNTAGT. In DNA form, the CDR3 reads TGTGCCAGCAGTGACCTCGTAGCCCTTAGGGGGACAGGTCCGTACCAAGAGACCCAGTACTTC. This gives the protein CASSDLVALRGTGPYQETQYF.

There are a few counts of this clone. The rearrangement joins TRBV21-1 to TRBJ2-1; the table names TRBD2, a call not compared with the DNA. TRBV21-1 is classified as a pseudogene. CDR3 length: 16 amino acids. This CDR3 reads CASSKETAGGWNEQFF. CDR3 DNA: TGTGCCAGCAGCAAAGAGACTGCGGGGGGATGGAATGAGCAGTTCTTC.

The CDR3 reads CASSSTRVYEQYV. The CDR3 nucleotides read TGTGCCAGCAGCTCGACGAGGGTCTACGAGCAGTACGTC. The chain is built from TRBV7-8 and TRBJ2-7, with D possibly TRBD2 on 5 matching bases. Trimming cost V 4 bases and J 3 bases, with 10 bases left between them. CDR1 is SGHVS, CDR2 FQNEAQ, per germline. The CDR3 spans 13 residues.

This chain connects TRBV25-1 to TRBJ2-2; 10 nucleotides line up with TRBD1. Trimming took 6 bases from V and 6 from J; bases not matched to a gene: 4. The CDR3 length is 14 residues. CDR1 is MGHDK, CDR2 SYGVNS, per germline. In DNA, the CDR3 is TGTGCCAGCAGAGACAGGGGGCTCCCCGGGGAGCTGTTTTTT. It is translated as CASRDRGLPGELFF.

V gene TRBV6-6 combines with J gene TRBJ2-2, with D maybe TRBD1 (6 bases). The CDR3 spans 16 residues. Trimming left V 7 bases short and J 6 bases short, with 21 bases between. Germline CDR1 reads MNHNY; CDR2 reads SVGAGI (reference sequence). The CDR3 region is CASIKDQGSMPGELFF. As DNA, the CDR3 is TGTGCCAGCATCAAAGACCAGGGGTCTATGCCCGGGGAGCTGTTTTTT.